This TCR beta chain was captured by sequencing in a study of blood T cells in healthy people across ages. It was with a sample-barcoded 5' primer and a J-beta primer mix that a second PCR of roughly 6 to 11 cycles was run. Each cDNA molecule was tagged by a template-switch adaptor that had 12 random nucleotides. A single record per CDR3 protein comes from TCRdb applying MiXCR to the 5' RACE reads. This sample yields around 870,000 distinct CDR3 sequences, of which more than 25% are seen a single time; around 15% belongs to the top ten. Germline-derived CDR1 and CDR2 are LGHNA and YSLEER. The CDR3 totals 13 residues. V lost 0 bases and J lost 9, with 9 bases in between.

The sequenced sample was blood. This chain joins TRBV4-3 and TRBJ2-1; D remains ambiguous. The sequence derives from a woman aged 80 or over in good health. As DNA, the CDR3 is TGCGCCAGCAGCCAAGAATCTTGGGGTGAGCAGTTCTTC. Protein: CASSQESWGEQFF.